A single sample gave rise to the 16 T cell receptor beta chains below, sequenced in a study of blood T cell repertoires in COVID-19. This table comes from immunoSEQ multiplex PCR, and its TCRdb copy is limited to in-frame clones, with some not included. The sample holds roughly 400,000 clones; around nine tenths are singletons and the top ten take 1.5% to 2%. Sequenced sample: PBMCs or T cells enriched from blood (not recorded which). These receptors all stem from a woman in her twenties or thirties who had recovered from COVID-19.

The V gene is TRBV9, the J gene TRBJ1-6; 11 nucleotides line up with TRBD1. The CDR3 length is 15 residues. Germline assignment: CDR1 SGDLS and CDR2 YYNGEE. Trimming cost V 5 bases and J 8 bases; bases outside gene matches: 6. The CDR3 reads CASREDRGLDSPLHF. CDR3 nucleotides: TGTGCCAGCAGGGAGGACAGGGGGCTCGATTCACCCCTCCACTTT.

J is TRBJ2-7 and V is TRBV4-2; a possible D gene is TRBD1 (6 bases). The CDR3 sequence is 14 residues long. Trimming cost V 4 bases and J 2 bases, with 12 bases left between them. CDR1 and CDR2 from the germline V gene are LGHNA and YNFKEQ. The CDR3 spells CASSPDRSAYEQYF. The DNA of the CDR3 is TGTGCCAGCAGCCCGGACAGATCTGCCTACGAGCAGTACTTC.

This sequence joins TRBV7-2 and TRBJ1-4; TRBD1 agrees at 10 bases. This CDR3 contains 15 residues. The V segment lost 4 bases and the J segment 8 bases; nucleotides outside the gene matches: 7. In germline, CDR1 is SGHTA, CDR2 FQGNSA. The CDR3 reads CASSSPGQGMEKLFF. In nucleotides, the CDR3 is TGTGCCAGCAGCTCTCCGGGACAGGGGATGGAAAAACTGTTTTTT.

The chain couples TRBV5-1 to TRBJ1-1, with 7 bases lining up with TRBD1. The CDR3 is 14 amino acids. Germline CDR1 and CDR2: SGHRS and YFSETQ. The J segment lost 1 base and the V segment lost 2 bases, leaving 2 bases of the junction unmatched. CDR3 loop: CASSFWTGNTEAFF. The CDR3 coding sequence is TGCGCCAGCAGCTTTTGGACAGGGAACACTGAAGCTTTCTTT.

As DNA, the CDR3 is TGCAGCGTTAGGCACCCTTCGGGGGAGCAGTACTTC. Residues: CSVRHPSGEQYF. The V gene is TRBV29-1, the J gene TRBJ2-7; TRBD2 might be the D (5 bases). Germline V gene sequence: CDR1 SQVTM, CDR2 ANQGSEA. V lost 5 bases and J 7 bases, leaving 15 bases between the germline ends. The CDR3 consists of 12 residues.

The genes are TRBV20-1 and TRBJ2-7, with 14 nucleotides matching TRBD2. V shed 3 bases and J 0 bases; nucleotides not matched to a gene: 7. The CDR3 is 17 residues long. Germline loops: CDR1 DFQATT, CDR2 SNEGSKA (reference sequence). The CDR3 sequence is CSASRGTSGGASYEQYF. Written as DNA, the CDR3 is TGCAGTGCTAGTAGGGGGACTAGCGGGGGAGCCTCCTACGAGCAGTACTTC.

Note on this clone: Compared with germline, one end of the junction differs, possibly owing to a read error. J is TRBJ1-2 and V is TRBV4-3; 10 nucleotides match TRBD1. This CDR3 is 14 amino acids long. Germline CDR1 LGHNA, CDR2 YSLEER. The CDR3 DNA reads as TGCGCCAGCAGCCAAGCGGGAGACAGGGGGCAAATTAACTTC. Protein sequence: CASSQAGDRGQINF.

The chain uses TRBV12-5 and TRBJ1-1; D gene ambiguous. The CDR3 has 11 residues. Germline values: CDR1 LGHNT, CDR2 FRNRAP. Trimming took 6 bases from V and 7 from J, leaving 9 bases between them. The CDR3 sequence is CASGISFEAFF. The DNA for the CDR3 is TGTGCTAGTGGCATTTCATTTGAAGCTTTCTTT.

The CDR3 DNA is TGCGCCAGCAGCCAAGAGGGACTCCAAGAGACCCAGTACTTC. Translated, it gives CASSQEGLQETQYF. The chain combines TRBV4-1 with TRBJ2-5, with a weak D call TRBD2 (6 bases). The CDR3 sequence is 14 residues long. With 0 bases removed from V and 1 base from J, the gap between germline ends came to 6 bases. Per the germline V gene, CDR1 is MGHRA and CDR2 is YSYEKL.

The chain couples TRBV6-5 to TRBJ1-2, with 8 bases matching TRBD1. The CDR3 consists of 13 residues. V lost 6 bases to trimming and J lost 10 bases; unmatched junction nucleotides: 10. Germline V CDR1 and CDR2: MNHEY, SVGAGI. This CDR3 reads CASRSGDRRFYTF. In nucleotides, the CDR3 is TGTGCCAGCAGGTCTGGGGACAGGAGATTCTACACCTTC.

This rearrangement joins TRBV7-6 to TRBJ1-1, with D hard to call. The CDR3 is 14 residues long. Trimming removed 5 bases from V and 1 base from J, with 11 bases in between. Looked up from germline, CDR1 is SGHVS and CDR2 is FNYEAQ. The CDR3 sequence: CASSLRERNTEAFF. The CDR3 DNA reads TGTGCCAGCAGCCTCCGGGAAAGGAACACTGAAGCTTTCTTT.

This clone was seen a few times. This chain uses TRBV5-4 with TRBJ1-5; 9 bases line up with TRBD1. The CDR3 totals 13 residues. Germline CDR1 SGHNT, CDR2 YYREEE (reference sequence). The V gene end was trimmed by 4 bases and the J gene end by 7 bases; junction bases not matched to a gene: 3. This CDR3 is CASSMGQGQPQHF. The DNA for the CDR3 is TGTGCCAGCAGCATGGGACAGGGCCAGCCCCAGCATTTT.

The chain uses TRBV27 and TRBJ2-1; 10 nucleotides line up with TRBD2. Germline CDR1 MNHEY, CDR2 SMNVEV (reference sequence). The CDR3 is 15 residues long. The ends lost 7 bases at V and 7 bases at J; junction bases unmatched: 10. The CDR3 DNA reads as TGTGCCAGCACCGCCGGGACTAGCGAGTCAAATGAGCAGTTCTTC. As protein: CASTAGTSESNEQFF.

This clone was observed a handful of times. The gene calls are TRBV19 and TRBJ1-5; 9 nucleotides line up with TRBD1. This CDR3 has 15 residues. V lost 4 bases to trimming and J lost 5 bases; unmatched junction nucleotides: 6. CDR1 and CDR2 from the germline V gene are LNHDA and SQIVND (reference sequence). The CDR3 spells CASSRGQGIDQPQHF. CDR3 nucleotide sequence: TGTGCCAGTAGTAGGGGACAGGGTATCGATCAGCCCCAGCATTTT.

The chain employs TRBV18 and TRBJ2-2; a possible D gene is TRBD2 (5 bases). CDR3 length: 13 amino acids. The germline gives CDR1 KGHSH, CDR2 LQKENI. V dropped 3 bases and J dropped 5 bases, with 7 bases sitting between them. The CDR3 sequence is CASSPRGTGELFF. CDR3 DNA sequence: TGTGCCAGCTCACCTCGCGGGACCGGGGAGCTGTTTTTT.

The V gene is TRBV5-4, the J gene TRBJ1-1, with D possibly being TRBD1 (5 bases). Germline CDR1 SGHNT, CDR2 YYREEE (reference sequence). V gave up 0 bases and J gave up 6 bases, with 12 bases separating them. CDR3 size: 14 residues. As DNA, the CDR3 is TGTGCCAGCAGCTTGGAGGCAGCGGGGCCTGAAGCTTTCTTT. Protein sequence: CASSLEAAGPEAFF.